Shown below are 5 T cell receptor beta chains from a single sample sequenced in a study of cytomegalovirus exposure and HLA in healthy donors. PCR was performed using 60 Vbeta and 13 Jbeta primers. The data were produced by immunoSEQ multiplex PCR, yet TCRdb's version contains in-frame clones alone and is incomplete. This sample carries approximately 160,000 clones, about four fifths of them seen once, and the ten largest clones take 5% to 6.5%. Input material: PBMCs. The origin of the receptors is a man in his thirties or forties in good health and CMV-seropositive.

The table lists this clone with a count of one. The gene calls are TRBV27 and TRBJ1-5; weak D call: TRBD1 (6 bases). The length of the CDR3 is 13 residues. V gave up 3 bases and J gave up 6 bases, with 9 bases separating them. Germline CDR1 is MNHEY and CDR2 is SMNVEV (reference sequence). This CDR3 reads CASSLGGAQPQHF. The CDR3 nucleotides are TGTGCCAGCAGTTTGGGGGGGGCTCAGCCCCAGCATTTT.

The rearrangement uses TRBV30 and TRBJ2-1, with TRBD1 matching over 10 bases. The CDR3 extends over 14 amino acids. Trimming at V came to 1 base and at J to 3 bases, leaving 0 bases not matched to a gene. Germline assignment: CDR1 GTSNPN and CDR2 SVGIG (reference sequence). This CDR3 is CAWSGTGGYNEQFF. The DNA of the CDR3 is TGTGCCTGGAGTGGGACAGGGGGCTACAATGAGCAGTTCTTC. The whole variable domain, filled in from reference TRBV30 and TRBJ2-1, reads SQTIHQWPATLVQPVGSPLSLECTVEGTSNPNLYWYRQAAGRGLQLLFYSVGIGQISSEVPQNLSASRPQDRQFILSSKKLLLSDSGFYLCAWSGTGGYNEQFFGPGTRLTVL.

As to this clone: An end of the junction does not agree with germline; a read error may underlie this. The J gene is TRBJ2-7, the V gene TRBV6-6; 9 positions match TRBD1. CDR1 MNHNY and CDR2 SVGAGI come from the germline V gene (reference sequence). The CDR3 extends over 14 amino acids. The CDR3 spells CASSDSGTGREQYF. CDR3 sequence (DNA): TGTGCCAGCAGTGACTCCGGGACAGGGAGGGAGCAGTACTTC.

The chain joins TRBV2 to TRBJ1-3; the D gene is possibly TRBD1 (5 bases). This CDR3 has 15 residues. Trimming pared 6 bases from V and 3 bases from J, leaving 15 bases between. CDR1 and CDR2 (germline): SNHLY, FYNNEI. CDR3 nucleotides: TGTGCCAGCAGCTACAGCCCGGGGGATGGAAACACCATATATTTT. Translation gives CASSYSPGDGNTIYF.

This clone was picked up one time. The rearrangement joins TRBV7-2 to TRBJ1-2, with D perhaps matching TRBD1 (6 bases). Per germline, CDR1 SGHTA and CDR2 FQGNSA. V was cut by 5 bases and J by 2 bases, with 18 bases left in between. The CDR3 covers 16 residues. The CDR3 loop reads CASSPHGQPTNYGYTF. CDR3 DNA sequence: TGTGCCAGCAGCCCCCATGGACAGCCTACCAACTATGGCTACACCTTC.